This record concerns one TCR beta chain sequence. It lacks a known antigen. Per-base quality was not reported, and no clone a single base away is much larger than it. The germline V gene specifies MDHEN as CDR1 and SYDVKM as CDR2. From cysteine to phenylalanine, the CDR3 is 14 amino acids long. The entry retains the CDR3 DNA only, 42 bases that are in frame from base 1. The V end loses 1 base and the J end loses 4 bases, and a stretch of 9 bases separates them. This specimen belongs to a study of T cells in localized non-small cell lung cancer (dated by TCRdb to 2020 to 2022). Background on the whole study: The study analyzed T cell repertoires of 200 to 250 early-stage NSCLC patients, comparing tumors and uninvolved tumor-adjacent lungs. NSCLC patients had a mean age of around 66 years, and 129 were male and 107 female. The cohort comprised some 220 treatment-naïve NSCLC patients with resected, localized lung tumors.

The immunoSEQ Assay was used to sequence TCR beta CDR3 regions from DNA. As for how the authors treated the data: T cell density was computed as TCR beta template counts normalized to usable DNA estimated by amplifying housekeeping genes. Richness was estimated with the preseqR package, extrapolating to 400,000 templates for PBMC samples and 120,000 templates for tissue samples. Clonality was defined by subtracting Pielou's evenness from one. Tissue-enriched TCRs were identified through differential abundance testing performed on productive amino-acid clonotypes, with a minimum total count of 5 and an alpha of 0.1. The Jaccard Index and the Morisita Overlap Index were used to measure repertoire overlap between compartments. GLIPH grouped TCR beta CDR3s together with public tetramer-defined viral CDR3s, and a viral motif had to include at least three viral sequences and also show V-gene enrichment. TCRdb re-hosts the immuneACCESS table, in-frame sequences only. Its copies lack some clones; in the studies checked, an unresolved V gene accounts for under half of them, and the cause for the rest is not known. The DNA was the basis for D and trimming; V, J and clone size are from that table. In all, the sample holds some 30,000 clones, and less than 90% of those were seen once. Around 2.9% of the sample is in the top ten clones.

At diagnosis, tumor, uninvolved tumor-adjacent lung and peripheral blood were collected and then preserved as a mix of FFPE and fresh-frozen material. Blood samples were analyzed as peripheral blood mononuclear cells for TCR repertoire profiling. Findings and caveats that apply to the study as a whole: Longer overall survival was associated with higher T cell density in blood, whereas shorter survival was associated with higher clonality in adjacent lung. Uninvolved tumor-adjacent lung showed the highest T cell clonality, higher than tumor, which suggests more focused antigenic responses in the adjacent lung. Of the top 100 tumor clones, a median of around 57 were detected in paired uninvolved adjacent lung; some 28 were also among that lung's top 100. Because the study design was exploratory, TCR variables were selected using unadjusted p-values without false-discovery rate correction. Because multi-region sequencing of the tumors was not done, intratumor heterogeneity could not be ruled out.

Sequencing was performed on peripheral blood, taken before any cancer treatment. The receptor's source is a female donor older than 55 with stage I lung adenocarcinoma. The chain was built from TRBV28 and TRBJ2-3; the D region may be TRBD1 or TRBD2, each matching 6 bases equally. The base sequence is TGTGCCAGCAGTTTATCCGGGGGCCCAGATACGCAGTATTTT. Translated, it reads CASSLSGGPDTQYF. Full variable domain (CDR3 extended with the reference TRBV28 and TRBJ2-3 proteins): DVKVTQSSRYLVKRTGEKVFLECVQDMDHENMFWYRQDPGLGLRLIYFSYDVKMKEKGDIPEGYSVSREKKERFSLILESASTNQTSMYLCASSLSGGPDTQYFGPGTRLTVL.